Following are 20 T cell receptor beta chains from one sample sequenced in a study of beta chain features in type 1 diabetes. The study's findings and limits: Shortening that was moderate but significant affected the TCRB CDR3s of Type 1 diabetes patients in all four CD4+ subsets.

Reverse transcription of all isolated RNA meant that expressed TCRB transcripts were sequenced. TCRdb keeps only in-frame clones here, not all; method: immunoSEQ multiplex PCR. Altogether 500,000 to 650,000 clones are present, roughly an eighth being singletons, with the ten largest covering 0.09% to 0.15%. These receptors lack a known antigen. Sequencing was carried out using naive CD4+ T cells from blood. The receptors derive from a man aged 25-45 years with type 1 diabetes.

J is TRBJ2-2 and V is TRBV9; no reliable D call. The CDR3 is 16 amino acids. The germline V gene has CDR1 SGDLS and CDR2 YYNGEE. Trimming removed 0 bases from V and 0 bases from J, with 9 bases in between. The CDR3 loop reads CASSVVGYPNTGELFF. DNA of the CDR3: TGTGCCAGCAGCGTAGTAGGGTATCCGAACACCGGGGAGCTGTTTTTT.

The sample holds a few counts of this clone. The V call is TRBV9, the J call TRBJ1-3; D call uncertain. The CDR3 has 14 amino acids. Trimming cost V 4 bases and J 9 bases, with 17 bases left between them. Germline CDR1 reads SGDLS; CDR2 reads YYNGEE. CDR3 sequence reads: CASSPTLVETTIYF. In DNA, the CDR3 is TGTGCCAGCAGCCCGACCCTGGTCGAGACCACCATATATTTT.

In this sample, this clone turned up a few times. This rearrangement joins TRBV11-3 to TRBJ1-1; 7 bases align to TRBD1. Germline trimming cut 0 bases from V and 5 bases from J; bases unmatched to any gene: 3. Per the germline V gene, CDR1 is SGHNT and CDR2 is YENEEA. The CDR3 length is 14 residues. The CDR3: CASSLDTRGTEAFF. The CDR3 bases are TGTGCCAGCAGCTTAGACACCAGGGGGACTGAAGCTTTCTTT.

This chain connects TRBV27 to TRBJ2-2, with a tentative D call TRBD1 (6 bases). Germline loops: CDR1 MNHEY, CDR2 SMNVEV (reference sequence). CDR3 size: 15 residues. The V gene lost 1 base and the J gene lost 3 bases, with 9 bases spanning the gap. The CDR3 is CASSLWGPDTGELFF. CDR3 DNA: TGTGCCAGCAGTTTATGGGGGCCGGACACCGGGGAGCTGTTTTTT.

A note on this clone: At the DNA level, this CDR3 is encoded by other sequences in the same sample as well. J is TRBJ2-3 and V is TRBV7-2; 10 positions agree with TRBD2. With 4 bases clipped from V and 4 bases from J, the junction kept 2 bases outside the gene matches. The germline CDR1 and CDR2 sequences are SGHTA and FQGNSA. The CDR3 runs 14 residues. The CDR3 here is CASSSGLAADTQYF. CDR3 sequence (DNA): TGTGCCAGCAGCTCCGGACTAGCGGCAGATACGCAGTATTTT.

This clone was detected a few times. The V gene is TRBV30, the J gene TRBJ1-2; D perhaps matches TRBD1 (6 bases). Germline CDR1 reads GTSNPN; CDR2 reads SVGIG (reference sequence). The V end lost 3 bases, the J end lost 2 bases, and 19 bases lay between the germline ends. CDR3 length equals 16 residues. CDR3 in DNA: TGTGCCTGGAGCGAAATAAATTTGGACAGAAACTATGGCTACACCTTC. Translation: CAWSEINLDRNYGYTF.

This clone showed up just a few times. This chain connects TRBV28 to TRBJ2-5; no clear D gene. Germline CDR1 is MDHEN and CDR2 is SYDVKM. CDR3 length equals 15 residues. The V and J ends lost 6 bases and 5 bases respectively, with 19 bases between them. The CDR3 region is CASSVPQRYAETQYF. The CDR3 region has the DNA TGTGCCAGCAGCGTTCCCCAGCGATACGCGGAGACCCAGTACTTC.

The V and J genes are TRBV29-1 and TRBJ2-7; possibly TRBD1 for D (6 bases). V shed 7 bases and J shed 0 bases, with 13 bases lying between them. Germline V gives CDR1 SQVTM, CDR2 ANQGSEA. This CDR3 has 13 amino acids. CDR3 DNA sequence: TGCAGCGCTAAAGGACAGTACTCCTACGAGCAGTACTTC. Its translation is CSAKGQYSYEQYF.

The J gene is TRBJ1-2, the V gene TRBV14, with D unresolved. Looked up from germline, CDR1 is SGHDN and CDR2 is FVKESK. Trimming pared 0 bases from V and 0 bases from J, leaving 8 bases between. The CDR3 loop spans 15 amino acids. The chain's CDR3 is CASSQESRSNYGYTF. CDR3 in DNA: TGTGCCAGCAGCCAAGAATCGAGGTCTAACTATGGCTACACCTTC. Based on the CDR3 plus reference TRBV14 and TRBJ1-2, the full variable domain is EAGVTQFPSHSVIEKGQTVTLRCDPISGHDNLYWYRRVMGKEIKFLLHFVKESKQDESGMPNNRFLAERTGGTYSTLKVQPAELEDSGVYFCASSQESRSNYGYTFGSGTRLTVV.

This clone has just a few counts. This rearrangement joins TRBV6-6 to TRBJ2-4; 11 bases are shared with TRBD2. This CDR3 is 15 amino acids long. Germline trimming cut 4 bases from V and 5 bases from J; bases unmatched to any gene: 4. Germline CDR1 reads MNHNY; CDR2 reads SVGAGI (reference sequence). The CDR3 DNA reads TGTGCCAGCAGTTCCACTAGCGGGGGACAAAACATTCAGTACTTC. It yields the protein CASSSTSGGQNIQYF.

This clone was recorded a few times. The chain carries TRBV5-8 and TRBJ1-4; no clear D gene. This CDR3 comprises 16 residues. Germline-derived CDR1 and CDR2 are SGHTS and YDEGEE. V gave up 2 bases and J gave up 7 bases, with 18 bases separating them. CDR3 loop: CASSFSYQEQSEKLFF. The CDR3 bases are TGTGCCAGCAGCTTTTCCTACCAGGAACAGAGTGAAAAACTGTTTTTT.

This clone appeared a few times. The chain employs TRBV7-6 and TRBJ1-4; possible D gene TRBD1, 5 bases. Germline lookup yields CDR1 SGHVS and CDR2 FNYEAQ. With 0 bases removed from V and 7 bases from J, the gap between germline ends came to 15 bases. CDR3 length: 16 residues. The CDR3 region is CASSLAPGRGAEKLFF. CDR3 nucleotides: TGTGCCAGCAGCTTAGCGCCCGGCAGAGGGGCTGAAAAACTGTTTTTT.

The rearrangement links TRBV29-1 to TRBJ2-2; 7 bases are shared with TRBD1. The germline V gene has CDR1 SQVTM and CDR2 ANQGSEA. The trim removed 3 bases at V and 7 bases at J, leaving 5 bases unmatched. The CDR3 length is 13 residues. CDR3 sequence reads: CSVDRGPGGELFF. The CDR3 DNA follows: TGCAGCGTTGATAGGGGGCCGGGCGGGGAGCTGTTTTTT.

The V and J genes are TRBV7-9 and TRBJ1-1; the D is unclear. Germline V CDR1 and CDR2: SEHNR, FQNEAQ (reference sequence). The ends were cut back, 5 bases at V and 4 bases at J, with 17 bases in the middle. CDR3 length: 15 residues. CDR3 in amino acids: CASSRDGVGVTEAFF. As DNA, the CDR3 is TGTGCCAGCAGCCGAGACGGGGTAGGAGTCACTGAAGCTTTCTTT.

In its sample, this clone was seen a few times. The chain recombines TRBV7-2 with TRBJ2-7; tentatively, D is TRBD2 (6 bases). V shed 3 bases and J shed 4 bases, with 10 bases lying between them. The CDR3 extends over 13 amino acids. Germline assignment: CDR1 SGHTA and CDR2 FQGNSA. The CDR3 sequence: CASSFGGQYEQYF. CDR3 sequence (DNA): TGTGCCAGCAGCTTCGGAGGGCAATACGAGCAGTACTTC.

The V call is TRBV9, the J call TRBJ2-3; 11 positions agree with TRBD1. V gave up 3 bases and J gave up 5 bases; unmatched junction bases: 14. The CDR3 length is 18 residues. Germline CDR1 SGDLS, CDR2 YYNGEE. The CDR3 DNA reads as TGTGCCAGCAGCGCCCCCGGGAGGACAGGGGGCCGAGGAGATACGCAGTATTTT. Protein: CASSAPGRTGGRGDTQYF. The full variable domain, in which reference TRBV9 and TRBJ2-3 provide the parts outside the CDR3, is DSGVTQTPKHLITATGQRVTLRCSPRSGDLSVYWYQQSLDQGLQFLIQYYNGEERAKGNILERFSAQQFPDLHSELNLSSLELGDSALYFCASSAPGRTGGRGDTQYFGPGTRLTVL.

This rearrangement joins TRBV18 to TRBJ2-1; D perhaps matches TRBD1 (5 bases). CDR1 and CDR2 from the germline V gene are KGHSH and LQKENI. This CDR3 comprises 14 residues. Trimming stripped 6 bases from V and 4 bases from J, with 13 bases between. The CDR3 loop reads CASSRVASYNEQFF. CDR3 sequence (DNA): TGTGCCAGCTCCAGGGTGGCCTCTTACAATGAGCAGTTCTTC.

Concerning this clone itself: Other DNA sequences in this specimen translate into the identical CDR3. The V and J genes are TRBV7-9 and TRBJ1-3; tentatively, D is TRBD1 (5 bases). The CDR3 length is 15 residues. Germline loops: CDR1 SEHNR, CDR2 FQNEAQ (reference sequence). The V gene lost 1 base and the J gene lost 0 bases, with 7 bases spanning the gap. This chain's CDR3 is CASSLGGNSGNTIYF. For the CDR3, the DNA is TGTGCCAGCAGCTTAGGGGGGAACTCTGGAAACACCATATATTTT.

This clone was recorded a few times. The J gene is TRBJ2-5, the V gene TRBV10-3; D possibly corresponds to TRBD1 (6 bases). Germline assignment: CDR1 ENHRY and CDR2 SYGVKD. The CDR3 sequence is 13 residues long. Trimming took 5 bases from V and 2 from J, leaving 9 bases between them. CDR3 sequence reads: CAISPRGQETQYF. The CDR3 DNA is TGTGCCATCAGTCCCAGGGGACAAGAGACCCAGTACTTC.

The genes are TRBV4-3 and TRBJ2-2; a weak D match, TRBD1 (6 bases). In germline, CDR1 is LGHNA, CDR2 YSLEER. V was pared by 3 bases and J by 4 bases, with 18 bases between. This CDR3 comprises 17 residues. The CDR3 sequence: CASSHEGQSTGTGELFF. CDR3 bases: TGCGCCAGCAGCCACGAAGGACAGTCGACGGGCACCGGGGAGCTGTTTTTT.